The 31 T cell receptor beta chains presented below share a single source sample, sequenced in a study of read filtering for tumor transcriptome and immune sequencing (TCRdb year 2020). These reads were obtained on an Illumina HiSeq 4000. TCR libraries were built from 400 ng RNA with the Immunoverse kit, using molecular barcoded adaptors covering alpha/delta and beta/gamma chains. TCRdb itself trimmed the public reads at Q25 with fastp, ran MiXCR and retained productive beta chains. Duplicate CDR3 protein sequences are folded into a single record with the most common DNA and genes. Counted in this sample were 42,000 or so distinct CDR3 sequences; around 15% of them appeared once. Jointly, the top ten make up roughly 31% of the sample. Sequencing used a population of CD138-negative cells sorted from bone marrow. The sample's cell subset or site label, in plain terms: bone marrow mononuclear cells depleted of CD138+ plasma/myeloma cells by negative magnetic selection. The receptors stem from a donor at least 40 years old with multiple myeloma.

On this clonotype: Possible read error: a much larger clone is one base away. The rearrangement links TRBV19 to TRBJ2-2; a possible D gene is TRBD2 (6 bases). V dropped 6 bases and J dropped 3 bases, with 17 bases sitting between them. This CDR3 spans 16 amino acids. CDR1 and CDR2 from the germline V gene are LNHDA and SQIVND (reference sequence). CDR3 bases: TGTGCCAGTAGGCTCGGGGGTCGGAGGTACACCGGGGAGCTGTTTTTT. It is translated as CASRLGGRRYTGELFF.

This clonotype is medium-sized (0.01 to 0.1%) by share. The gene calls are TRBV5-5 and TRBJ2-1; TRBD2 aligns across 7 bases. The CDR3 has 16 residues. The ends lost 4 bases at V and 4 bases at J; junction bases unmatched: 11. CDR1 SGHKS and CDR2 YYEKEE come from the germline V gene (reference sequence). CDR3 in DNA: TGTGCCAGCAGCGCCGTGGCGGGAGCCTTGTACAATGAGCAGTTCTTC. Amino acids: CASSAVAGALYNEQFF.

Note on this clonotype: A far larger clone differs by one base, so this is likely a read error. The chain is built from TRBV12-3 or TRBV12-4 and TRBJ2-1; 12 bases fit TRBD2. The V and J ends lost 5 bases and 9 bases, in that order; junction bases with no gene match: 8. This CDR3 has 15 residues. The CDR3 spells CASSAPGLAGFEQFF. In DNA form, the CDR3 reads TGTGCCAGCAGTGCCCCGGGACTAGCGGGCTTTGAGCAGTTCTTC.

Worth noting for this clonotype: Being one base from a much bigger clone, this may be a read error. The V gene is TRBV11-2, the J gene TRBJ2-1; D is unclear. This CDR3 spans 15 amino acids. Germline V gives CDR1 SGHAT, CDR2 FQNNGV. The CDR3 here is CACSLHGANYNKQFF. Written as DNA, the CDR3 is TGTGCCTGCAGCTTACACGGAGCTAACTACAATAAGCAGTTCTTC.

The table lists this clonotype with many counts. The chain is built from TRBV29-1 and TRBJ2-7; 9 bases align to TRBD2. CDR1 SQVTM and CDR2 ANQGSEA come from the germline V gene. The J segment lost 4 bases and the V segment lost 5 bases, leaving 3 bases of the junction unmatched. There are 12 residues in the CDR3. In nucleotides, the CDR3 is TGCAGCGTTAGGCGGGAGGGGTACGAGCAGTACTTC. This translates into CSVRREGYEQYF.

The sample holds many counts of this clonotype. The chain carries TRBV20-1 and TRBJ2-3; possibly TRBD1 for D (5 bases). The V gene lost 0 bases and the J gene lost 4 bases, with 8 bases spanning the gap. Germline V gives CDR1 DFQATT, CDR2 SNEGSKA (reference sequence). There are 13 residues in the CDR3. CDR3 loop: CSARDRAADTQYF. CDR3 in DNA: TGCAGTGCTAGAGACAGGGCCGCAGATACGCAGTATTTT.

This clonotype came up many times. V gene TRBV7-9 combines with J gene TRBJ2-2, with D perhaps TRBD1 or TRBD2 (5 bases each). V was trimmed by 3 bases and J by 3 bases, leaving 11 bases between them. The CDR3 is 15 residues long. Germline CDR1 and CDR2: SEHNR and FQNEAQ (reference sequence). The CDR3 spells CASSFAGTHTGELFF. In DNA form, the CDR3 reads TGTGCCAGCAGCTTCGCCGGGACCCACACCGGGGAGCTGTTTTTT.

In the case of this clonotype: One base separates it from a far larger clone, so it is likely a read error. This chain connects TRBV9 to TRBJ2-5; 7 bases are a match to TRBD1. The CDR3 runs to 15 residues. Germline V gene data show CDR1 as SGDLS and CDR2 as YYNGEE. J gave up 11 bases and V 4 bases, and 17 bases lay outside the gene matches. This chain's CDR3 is CASSPRTGPYNEQYF. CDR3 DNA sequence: TGTGCCAGCAGCCCCCGGACAGGTCCTTACAATGAGCAGTACTTC.

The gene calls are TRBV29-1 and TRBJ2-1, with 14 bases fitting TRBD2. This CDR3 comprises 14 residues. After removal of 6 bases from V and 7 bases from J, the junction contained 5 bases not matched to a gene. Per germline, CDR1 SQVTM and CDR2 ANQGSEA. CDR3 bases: TGCAGCGTAACGGGACTAGCGGGAGTTAATGAGCAGTTCTTC. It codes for CSVTGLAGVNEQFF.

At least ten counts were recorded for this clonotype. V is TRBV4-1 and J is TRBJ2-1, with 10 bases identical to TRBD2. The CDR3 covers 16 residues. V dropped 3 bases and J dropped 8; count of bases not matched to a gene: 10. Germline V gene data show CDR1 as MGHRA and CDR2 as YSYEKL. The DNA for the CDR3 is TGCGCCAGCAGCCACTTAGCGGGAGGATCCCGTTATGAGCAGTTCTTC. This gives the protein CASSHLAGGSRYEQFF.

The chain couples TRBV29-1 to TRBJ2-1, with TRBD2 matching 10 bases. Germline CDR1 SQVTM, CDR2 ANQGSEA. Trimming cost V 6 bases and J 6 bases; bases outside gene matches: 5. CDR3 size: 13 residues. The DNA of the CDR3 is TGCAGCGTCGCTAGCGGGAGTTCCAATGAGCAGTTCTTC. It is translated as CSVASGSSNEQFF.

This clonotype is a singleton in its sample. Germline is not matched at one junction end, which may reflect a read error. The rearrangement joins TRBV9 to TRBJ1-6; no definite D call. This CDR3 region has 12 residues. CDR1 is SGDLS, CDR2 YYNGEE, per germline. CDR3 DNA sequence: TGTGCCAGCAGCGACGAAAGTTCACCCCCCCACTTT. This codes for CASSDESSPPHF.

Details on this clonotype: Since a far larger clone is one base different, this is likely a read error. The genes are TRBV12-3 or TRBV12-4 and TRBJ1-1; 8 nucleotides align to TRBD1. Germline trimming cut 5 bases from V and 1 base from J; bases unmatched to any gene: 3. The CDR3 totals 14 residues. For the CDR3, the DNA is TGTGCCAGCAGTCTGGGACAGGCGAACACTGAAGCTTTCTTT. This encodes CASSLGQANTEAFF.

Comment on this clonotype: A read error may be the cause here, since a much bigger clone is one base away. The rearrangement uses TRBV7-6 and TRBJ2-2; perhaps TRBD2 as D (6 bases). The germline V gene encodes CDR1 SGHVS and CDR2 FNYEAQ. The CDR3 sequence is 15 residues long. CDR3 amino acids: CASSAGRTNTGVLFF. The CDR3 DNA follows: TGTGCCAGCAGCGCGGGGAGGACGAACACCGGGGTGCTGTTTTTT.

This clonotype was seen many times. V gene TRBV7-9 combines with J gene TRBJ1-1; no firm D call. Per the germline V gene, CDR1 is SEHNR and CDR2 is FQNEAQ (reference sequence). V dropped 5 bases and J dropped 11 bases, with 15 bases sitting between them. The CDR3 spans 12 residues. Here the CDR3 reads CASSPIFGGAFF. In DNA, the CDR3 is TGTGCCAGCAGCCCCATATTCGGTGGCGCTTTCTTT.

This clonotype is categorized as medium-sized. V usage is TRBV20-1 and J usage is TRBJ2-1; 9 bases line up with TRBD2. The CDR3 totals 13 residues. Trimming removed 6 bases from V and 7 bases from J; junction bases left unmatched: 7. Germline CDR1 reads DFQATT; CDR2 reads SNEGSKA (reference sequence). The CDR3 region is CSARGGLANEQFF. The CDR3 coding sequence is TGCAGTGCCCGAGGTGGACTAGCGAATGAGCAGTTCTTC.

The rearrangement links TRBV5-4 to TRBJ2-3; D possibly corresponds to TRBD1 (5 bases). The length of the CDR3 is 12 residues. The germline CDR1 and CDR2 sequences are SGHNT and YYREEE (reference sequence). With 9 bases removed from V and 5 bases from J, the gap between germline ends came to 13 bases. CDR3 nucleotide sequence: TGTGCCACCCGGCTTGGACAAGATACGCAGTATTTT. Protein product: CATRLGQDTQYF.

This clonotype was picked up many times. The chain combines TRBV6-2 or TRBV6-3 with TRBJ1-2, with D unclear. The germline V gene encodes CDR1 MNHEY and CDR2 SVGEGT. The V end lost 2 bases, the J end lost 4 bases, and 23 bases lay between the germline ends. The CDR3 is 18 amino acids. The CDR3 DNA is TGTGCCAGCAGTTACACGACTGACCGGGCCGTAAGGACCTATGGCTACACCTTC. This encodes CASSYTTDRAVRTYGYTF.

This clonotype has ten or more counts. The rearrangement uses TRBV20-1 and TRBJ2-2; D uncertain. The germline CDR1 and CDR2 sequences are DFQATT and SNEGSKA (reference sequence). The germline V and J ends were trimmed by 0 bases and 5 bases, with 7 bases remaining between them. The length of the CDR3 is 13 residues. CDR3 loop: CSARDQITGELFF. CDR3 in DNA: TGCAGTGCTAGAGATCAGATTACCGGGGAGCTGTTTTTT.

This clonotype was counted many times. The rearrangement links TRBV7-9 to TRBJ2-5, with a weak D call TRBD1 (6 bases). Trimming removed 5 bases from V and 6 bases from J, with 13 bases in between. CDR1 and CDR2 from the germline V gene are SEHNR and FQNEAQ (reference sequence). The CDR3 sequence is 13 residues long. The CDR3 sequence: CASSPPGEKTQYF. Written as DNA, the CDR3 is TGTGCCAGCAGCCCACCAGGGGAGAAGACCCAGTACTTC.

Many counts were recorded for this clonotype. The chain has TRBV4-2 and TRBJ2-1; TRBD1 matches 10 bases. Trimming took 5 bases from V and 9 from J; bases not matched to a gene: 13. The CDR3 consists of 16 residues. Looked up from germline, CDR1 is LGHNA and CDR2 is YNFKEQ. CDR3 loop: CASSIRDRGLSGEQFF. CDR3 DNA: TGTGCCAGCAGCATCCGGGACAGGGGTTTGTCGGGTGAGCAGTTCTTC.

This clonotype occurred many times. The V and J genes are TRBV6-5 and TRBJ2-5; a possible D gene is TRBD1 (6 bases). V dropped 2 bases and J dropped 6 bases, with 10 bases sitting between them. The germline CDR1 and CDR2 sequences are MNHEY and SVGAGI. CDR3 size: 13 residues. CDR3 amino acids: CASSYRTEKTQYF. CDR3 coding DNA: TGTGCCAGCAGTTACCGGACAGAGAAGACCCAGTACTTC.

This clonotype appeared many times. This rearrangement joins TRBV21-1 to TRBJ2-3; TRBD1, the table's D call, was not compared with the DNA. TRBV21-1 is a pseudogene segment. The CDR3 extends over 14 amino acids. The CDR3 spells CASSAQDRTDTQYF. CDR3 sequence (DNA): TGTGCCAGCAGCGCACAGGACCGCACAGATACGCAGTATTTT.

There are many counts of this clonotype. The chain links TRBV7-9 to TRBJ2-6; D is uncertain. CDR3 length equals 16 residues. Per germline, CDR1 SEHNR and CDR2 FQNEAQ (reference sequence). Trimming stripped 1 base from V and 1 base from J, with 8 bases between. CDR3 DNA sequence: TGTGCCAGCAGCTTAGGGAGTGGTTCTGGGGCCAACGTCCTGACTTTC. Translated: CASSLGSGSGANVLTF.

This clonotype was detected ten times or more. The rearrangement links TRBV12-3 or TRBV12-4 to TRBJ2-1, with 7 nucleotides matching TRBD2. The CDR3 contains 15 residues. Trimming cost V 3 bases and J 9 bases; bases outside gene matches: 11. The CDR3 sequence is CASSLEREGVGEQFF. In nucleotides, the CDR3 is TGTGCCAGCAGTTTGGAGCGGGAAGGGGTAGGTGAGCAGTTCTTC.

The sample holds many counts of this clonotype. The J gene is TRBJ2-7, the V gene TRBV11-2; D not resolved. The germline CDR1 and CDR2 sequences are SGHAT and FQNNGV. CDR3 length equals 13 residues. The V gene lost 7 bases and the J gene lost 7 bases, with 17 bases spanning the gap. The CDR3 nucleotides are TGTGCCAGCACCCTCTCTCGGGCCTGGGAGCAGTACTTC. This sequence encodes CASTLSRAWEQYF.

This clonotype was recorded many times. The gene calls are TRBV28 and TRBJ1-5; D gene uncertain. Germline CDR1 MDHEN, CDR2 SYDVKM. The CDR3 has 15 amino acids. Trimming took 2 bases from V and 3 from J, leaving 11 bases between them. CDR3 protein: CASSLGRVPNQPQHF. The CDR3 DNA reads TGTGCCAGCAGTTTAGGTAGGGTGCCCAATCAGCCCCAGCATTTT.

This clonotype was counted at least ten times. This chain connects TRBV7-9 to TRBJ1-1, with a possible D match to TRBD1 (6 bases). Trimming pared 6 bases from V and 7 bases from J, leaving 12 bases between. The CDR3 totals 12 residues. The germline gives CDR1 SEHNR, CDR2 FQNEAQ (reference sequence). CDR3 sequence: CASRTGQLEAFF. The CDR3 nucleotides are TGTGCCAGCAGAACCGGACAGCTTGAAGCTTTCTTT.

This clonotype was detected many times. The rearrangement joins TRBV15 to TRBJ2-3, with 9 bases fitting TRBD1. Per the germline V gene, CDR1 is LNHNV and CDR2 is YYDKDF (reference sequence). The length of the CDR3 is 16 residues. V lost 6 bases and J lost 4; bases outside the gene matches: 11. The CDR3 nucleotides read TGTGCCACCAGACCTTCTCCGGGACAGGGAGCAGATACGCAGTATTTT. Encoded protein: CATRPSPGQGADTQYF. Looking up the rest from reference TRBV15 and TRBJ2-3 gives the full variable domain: DAMVIQNPRYQVTQFGKPVTLSCSQTLNHNVMYWYQQKSSQAPKLLFHYYDKDFNNEADTPDNFQSRRPNTSFCFLDIRSPGLGDTAMYLCATRPSPGQGADTQYFGPGTRLTVL.

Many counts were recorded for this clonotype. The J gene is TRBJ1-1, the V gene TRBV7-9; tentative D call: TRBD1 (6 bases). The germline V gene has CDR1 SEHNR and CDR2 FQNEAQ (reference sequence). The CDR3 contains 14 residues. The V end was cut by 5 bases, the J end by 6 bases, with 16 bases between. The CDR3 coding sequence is TGTGCCAGCAGCCAATCCCAGGGGAGGTCTGAAGCTTTCTTT. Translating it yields CASSQSQGRSEAFF.

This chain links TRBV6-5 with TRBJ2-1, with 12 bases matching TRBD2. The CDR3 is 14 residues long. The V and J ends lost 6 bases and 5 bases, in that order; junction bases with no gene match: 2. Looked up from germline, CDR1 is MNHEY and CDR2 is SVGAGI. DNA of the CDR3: TGTGCCAGCAGGACTAGCGGGGGAGACAATGAGCAGTTCTTC. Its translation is CASRTSGGDNEQFF.